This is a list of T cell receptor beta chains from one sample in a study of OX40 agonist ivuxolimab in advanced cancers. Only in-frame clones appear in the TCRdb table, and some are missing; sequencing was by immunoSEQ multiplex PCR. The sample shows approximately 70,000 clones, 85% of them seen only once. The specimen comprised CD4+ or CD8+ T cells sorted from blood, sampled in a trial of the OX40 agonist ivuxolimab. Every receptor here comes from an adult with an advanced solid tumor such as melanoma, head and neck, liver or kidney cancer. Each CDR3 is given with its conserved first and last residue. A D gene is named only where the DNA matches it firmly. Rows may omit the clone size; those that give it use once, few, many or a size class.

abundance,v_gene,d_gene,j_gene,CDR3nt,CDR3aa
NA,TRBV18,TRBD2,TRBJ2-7,TGTGCCAGCTCACCAGGCCTAGCGGGAGACGAGCAGTACTTC,CASSPGLAGDEQYF
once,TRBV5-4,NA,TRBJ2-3,TGTGCCAGCAGCAGCCTTTCTAGCACAGATACGCAGTATTTT,CASSSLSSTDTQYF
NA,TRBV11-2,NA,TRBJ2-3,TGTGCCAGCAGCCCCAACATAGTCGCAGATACGCAGTATTTT,CASSPNIVADTQYF
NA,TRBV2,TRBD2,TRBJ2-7,TGTGCCAGCGGGGGGGGAACGCAGGGAATTAACGAGCAGTACTTC,CASGGGTQGINEQYF
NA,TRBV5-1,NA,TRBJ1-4,TGCGCCAGCAGAAGAGATGCAACTAATGAAAAACTGTTTTTT,CASRRDATNEKLFF
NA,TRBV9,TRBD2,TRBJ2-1,TGTGCCAGCAGCGTCTTAGCGGGGTACGACAATGAGCAGTTCTTC,CASSVLAGYDNEQFF
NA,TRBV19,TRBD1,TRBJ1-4,TGTGCCAGTAGTATGACCGGGACAGCCCTGGGCGAAAAACTGTTTTTT,CASSMTGTALGEKLFF
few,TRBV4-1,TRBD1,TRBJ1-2,TGCGCCAGCAGCCAGAACAGGGGCCTCTATGGCTACACCTTC,CASSQNRGLYGYTF
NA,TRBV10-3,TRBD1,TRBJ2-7,TGTGCCATCAGTGAGTCGACAGGGCAAGTTGGGAAGCAGTACTTC,CAISESTGQVGKQYF
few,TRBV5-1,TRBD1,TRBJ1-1,TGCGCCAGCCACAGGGGGTCCTACTTAACGAACACTGAAGCTTTCTTT,CASHRGSYLTNTEAFF
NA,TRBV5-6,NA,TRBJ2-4,TGTGCCAGCAGCTTGTTCGGGAATACTTACATTCAGTACTTC,CASSLFGNTYIQYF
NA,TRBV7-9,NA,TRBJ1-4,TGTGCCAGCAGCTTAGCGCTCCGGGAAAAACTGTTTTTT,CASSLALREKLFF
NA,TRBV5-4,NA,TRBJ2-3,TGTGCCAGCAGCTTGGCGGGAGCGGGAGATACGCAGTATTTT,CASSLAGAGDTQYF
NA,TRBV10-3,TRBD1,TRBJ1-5,TGTGCCATCAGTGACAGGGGGCTAGATCAGCCCCAGCATTTT,CAISDRGLDQPQHF
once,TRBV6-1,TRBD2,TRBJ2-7,TGTGCCAGCAGGCTAGCGGGAGATCCCTACGAGCAGTACTTC,CASRLAGDPYEQYF
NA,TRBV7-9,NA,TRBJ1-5,TGTGCCAGCAGCTTAGAGGGGGGGGGCAATCAGCCCCAGCATTTT,CASSLEGGGNQPQHF
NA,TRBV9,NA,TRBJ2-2,TGTGCCAGCAGCGTAAGGGGTGATTTGGAGGGGGAGCTGTTTTTT,CASSVRGDLEGELFF
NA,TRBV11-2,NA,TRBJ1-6,TGTGCCAGCAGCGAACAGAGTAATTCACCCCTCCACTTT,CASSEQSNSPLHF
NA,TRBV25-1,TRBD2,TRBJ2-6,TGTGCCAGCAGCGCCGGGACTAGCGGGAGGGTTGGGGCCAACGTCCTGACTTTC,CASSAGTSGRVGANVLTF
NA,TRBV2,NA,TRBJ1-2,TGTGCCAGCAGACAGGGTGGGGATAGCGGCTACACCTTC,CASRQGGDSGYTF
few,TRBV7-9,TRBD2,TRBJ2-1,TGTGCCAGCAGCTCCGGACTAGCGGGAGGCAATGAGCAGTTCTTC,CASSSGLAGGNEQFF
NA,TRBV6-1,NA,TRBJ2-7,TGTGCCAGCAGTGAACAGGGGCAGCAGTACTTC,CASSEQGQQYF
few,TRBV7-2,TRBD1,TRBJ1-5,TGTGCCAGCAGCCCGGGACAGAAGAATCAGCCCCAGCATTTT,CASSPGQKNQPQHF
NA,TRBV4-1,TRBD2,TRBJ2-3,TGCGCCAGCAGCCCATTGGGACTAGCGGGAGGCAAAGATACGCAGTATTTT,CASSPLGLAGGKDTQYF
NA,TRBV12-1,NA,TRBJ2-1,TGTGCCAGCACCCCACCCCGGGACTCCTCGAAGCTTGAGCAGTTCTTC,CASTPPRDSSKLEQFF
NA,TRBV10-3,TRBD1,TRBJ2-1,TGTGCCATCAGTGAGTCAAACAGGGGCAACAATGAGCAGTTCTTC,CAISESNRGNNEQFF